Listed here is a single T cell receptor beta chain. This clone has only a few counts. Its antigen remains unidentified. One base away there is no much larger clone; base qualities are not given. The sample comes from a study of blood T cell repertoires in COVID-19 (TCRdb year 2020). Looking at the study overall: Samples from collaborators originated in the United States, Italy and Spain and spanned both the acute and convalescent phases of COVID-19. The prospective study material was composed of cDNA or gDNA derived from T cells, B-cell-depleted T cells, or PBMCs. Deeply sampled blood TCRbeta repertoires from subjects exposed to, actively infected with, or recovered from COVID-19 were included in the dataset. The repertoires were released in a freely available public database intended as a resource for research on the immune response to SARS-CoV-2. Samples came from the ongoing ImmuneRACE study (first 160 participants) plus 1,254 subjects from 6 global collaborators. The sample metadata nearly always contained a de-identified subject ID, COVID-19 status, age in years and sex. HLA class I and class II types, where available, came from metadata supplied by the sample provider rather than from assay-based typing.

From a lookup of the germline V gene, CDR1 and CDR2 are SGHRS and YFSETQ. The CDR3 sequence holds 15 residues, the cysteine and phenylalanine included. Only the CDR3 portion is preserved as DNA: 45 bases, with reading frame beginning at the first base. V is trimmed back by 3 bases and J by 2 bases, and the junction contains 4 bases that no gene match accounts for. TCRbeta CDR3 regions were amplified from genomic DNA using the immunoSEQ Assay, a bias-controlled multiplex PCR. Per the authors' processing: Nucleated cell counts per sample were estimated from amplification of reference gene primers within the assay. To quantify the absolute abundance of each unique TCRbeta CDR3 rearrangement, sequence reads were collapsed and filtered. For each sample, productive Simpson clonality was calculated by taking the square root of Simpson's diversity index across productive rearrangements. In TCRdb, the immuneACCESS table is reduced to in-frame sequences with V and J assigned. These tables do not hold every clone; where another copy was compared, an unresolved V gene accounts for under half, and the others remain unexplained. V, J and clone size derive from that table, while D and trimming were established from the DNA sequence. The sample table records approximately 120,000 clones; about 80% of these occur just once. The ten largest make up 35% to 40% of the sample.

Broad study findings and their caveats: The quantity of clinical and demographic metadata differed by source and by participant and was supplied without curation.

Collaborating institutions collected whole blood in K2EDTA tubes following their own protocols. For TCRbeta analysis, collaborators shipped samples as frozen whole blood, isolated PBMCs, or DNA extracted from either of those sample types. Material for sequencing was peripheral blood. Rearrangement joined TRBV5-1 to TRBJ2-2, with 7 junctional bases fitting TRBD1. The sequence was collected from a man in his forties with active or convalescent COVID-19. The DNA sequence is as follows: TGCGCCAGCAGCTCCCGGGACAGTAACACCGGGGAGCTGTTTTTT. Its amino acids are CASSSRDSNTGELFF.